Listed here are 6 T cell receptor beta chains from one sample, sequenced in a study of post-analysis software for immune sequencing data. Broader study findings: TRBV segments more frequent in patients than in controls numbered roughly 5 and included TRBV5-6, TRBV5-1 and TRBV20-1.

Unique molecular identifiers were present in the TCR beta cDNA libraries. MiXCR was run by TCRdb on the PCR reads, yielding one entry per CDR3 protein. This table holds about 620,000 distinct CDR3 sequences, roughly 45% found once. Their recognized antigens are unknown. Sequencing used blood. These receptors originate from a girl aged 10 to 17 with multiple sclerosis.

This clonotype was counted between two and nine times. The chain employs TRBV7-9 and TRBJ2-7; 11 positions match TRBD1. Germline V gives CDR1 SEHNR, CDR2 FQNEAQ (reference sequence). The CDR3 loop spans 14 amino acids. After removal of 5 bases from V and 5 bases from J, the junction contained 5 bases not matched to a gene. The CDR3 sequence is CASSQWDRGDEQYF. CDR3 coding DNA: TGTGCCAGCAGCCAATGGGACAGGGGGGACGAGCAGTACTTC.

The chain recombines TRBV4-2 with TRBJ2-7, with 10 bases lining up with TRBD1. Germline CDR1 is LGHNA and CDR2 is YNFKEQ. The CDR3 spans 14 residues. V trimming: 0 bases; J trimming: 4 bases; junction bases outside the gene matches: 0. The CDR3 protein is CASSQEDRGYEQYF. Written as DNA, the CDR3 is TGTGCCAGCAGCCAAGAGGACAGGGGGTACGAGCAGTACTTC.

V and J are TRBV7-2 and TRBJ1-5, with D unresolved. CDR1 and CDR2 (germline): SGHTA, FQGNSA. The V end was cut by 5 bases, the J end by 2 bases, with 13 bases between. This CDR3 is 15 amino acids long. CDR3 sequence (DNA): TGTGCCAGCAGCAGCGAGAGGTATGGCAATCAGCCCCAGCATTTT. This encodes CASSSERYGNQPQHF.

This clonotype showed up just a few times. The gene calls are TRBV15 and TRBJ1-2; TRBD1 agrees at 7 bases. V shed 1 base and J 3 bases; nucleotides not matched to a gene: 8. This CDR3 has 16 residues. CDR1 is LNHNV and CDR2 is YYDKDF in the germline V gene (reference sequence). CDR3 amino acids: CATSRARAGGDYGYTF. The DNA of the CDR3 is TGTGCCACCAGCAGAGCGCGGGCAGGGGGTGACTATGGCTACACCTTC.

The chain carries TRBV5-1 and TRBJ2-3; TRBD2 matches 11 bases. From germline, CDR1 is SGHRS and CDR2 YFSETQ. CDR3 length equals 17 residues. V trimming: 0 bases; J trimming: 2 bases; junction bases outside the gene matches: 5. CDR3 in DNA: TGCGCCAGCAGCTTGGAGGTACTAGCGGGAGCCACAGATACGCAGTATTTT. It is translated as CASSLEVLAGATDTQYF.

The chain links TRBV25-1 to TRBJ2-7, with unresolved D. The CDR3 spans 14 residues. Germline values: CDR1 MGHDK, CDR2 SYGVNS. The V and J ends lost 3 bases and 3 bases respectively, with 12 bases between them. The DNA for the CDR3 is TGTGCCAGCAGTGACGGCGAAATCATCTACGAGCAGTACTTC. Its translation: CASSDGEIIYEQYF.